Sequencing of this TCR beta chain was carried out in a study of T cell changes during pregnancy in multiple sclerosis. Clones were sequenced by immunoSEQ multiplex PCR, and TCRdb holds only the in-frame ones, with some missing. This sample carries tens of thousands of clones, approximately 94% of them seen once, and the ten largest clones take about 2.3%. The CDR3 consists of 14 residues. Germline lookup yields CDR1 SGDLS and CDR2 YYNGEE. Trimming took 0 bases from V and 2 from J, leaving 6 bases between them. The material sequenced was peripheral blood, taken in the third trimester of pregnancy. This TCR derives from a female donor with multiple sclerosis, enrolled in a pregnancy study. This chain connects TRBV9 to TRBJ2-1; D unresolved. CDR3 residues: CASSVDRAYNEQFF. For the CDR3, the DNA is TGTGCCAGCAGCGTAGATCGGGCCTACAATGAGCAGTTCTTC.